Each of the 19 T cell receptor beta chains below was sequenced from the same sample in a study of T cells in Graves' hyperthyroidism and ophthalmopathy. RNA transcripts served as the template for amplifying TCR beta CDR3 regions. HTBI primers were the set used in a first-round RT-PCR of the TCR CDR3. TCRdb re-called the multiplex PCR reads through MiXCR, storing one row per CDR3 protein. This sample has hundreds of thousands of distinct CDR3 sequences, with approximately 16% found just once. The sequenced sample consisted of blood. These receptors were taken from a woman between 18 and 30 years old with Graves' hyperthyroidism.

This clonotype has a count of ten or more. The V and J genes are TRBV7-2 and TRBJ2-2; D is possibly TRBD2 (5 bases). V was clipped by 0 bases and J by 6 bases, with 11 bases between them. Germline CDR1 SGHTA, CDR2 FQGNSA. The CDR3 runs to 15 residues. In nucleotides, the CDR3 is TGTGCCAGCAGCTTAGCGTTGGGAGTTTCCGGGGAGCTGTTTTTT. It encodes CASSLALGVSGELFF.

Only a few counts were recorded for this clonotype. J is TRBJ2-7 and V is TRBV7-2; either TRBD1 or TRBD2 may supply D (6 bases each). The length of the CDR3 is 16 residues. From germline, CDR1 is SGHTA and CDR2 FQGNSA. V gave up 6 bases and J gave up 7 bases, with 25 bases separating them. The CDR3 reads CASRADIRWGAVEQYF. CDR3 nucleotide sequence: TGTGCCAGCAGGGCAGATATTAGATGGGGGGCGGTGGAGCAGTACTTC. The full variable domain, completed using reference TRBV7-2 and TRBJ2-7, is GAGVSQSPSNKVTEKGKDVELRCDPISGHTALYWYRQSLGQGLEFLIYFQGNSAPDKSGLPSDRFSAERTGGSVSTLTIQRTQQEDSAVYLCASRADIRWGAVEQYFGPGTRLTVT.

This clonotype was recorded many times. V usage is TRBV12-3 or TRBV12-4 and J usage is TRBJ2-3, with 15 bases fitting TRBD2. This CDR3 contains 16 residues. V lost 6 bases and J lost 6; bases outside the gene matches: 7. The CDR3 DNA is TGTGCCAGCAGCTCAGGACTAGCGGGAGGGCGTGATACGCAGTATTTT. The encoded protein is CASSSGLAGGRDTQYF.

Many counts were recorded for this clonotype. The gene calls are TRBV19 and TRBJ1-2; perhaps TRBD1 as D (5 bases). In germline, CDR1 is LNHDA, CDR2 SQIVND (reference sequence). The V gene lost 7 bases and the J gene lost 2 bases, with 8 bases spanning the gap. The CDR3 sequence is 12 residues long. CDR3: CASTGTNYGYTF. CDR3 sequence (DNA): TGTGCCAGTACTGGGACCAACTATGGCTACACCTTC.

At least ten counts were recorded for this clonotype. The chain has TRBV6-2 or TRBV6-3 and TRBJ2-1; perhaps TRBD1 as D (5 bases). The germline V gene encodes CDR1 MNHEY and CDR2 SVGEGT. The CDR3 extends over 16 amino acids. The V gene lost 2 bases and the J gene lost 3 bases, with 14 bases spanning the gap. CDR3 coding DNA: TGTGCCAGCAGTTACGGCCGGACCAGGGACTACAATGAGCAGTTCTTC. It translates to CASSYGRTRDYNEQFF.

This chain connects TRBV6-2 or TRBV6-3 to TRBJ2-1, with 9 bases lining up with TRBD2. Losses at the gene ends were 6 bases for V and 11 bases for J; bases not matched to a gene: 11. This CDR3 is 14 amino acids long. CDR1 MNHEY and CDR2 SVGEGT come from the germline V gene. The chain's CDR3 is CASRPGTSPFKQFF. The CDR3 DNA reads TGTGCCAGCAGGCCCGGGACTAGCCCTTTTAAGCAGTTCTTC.

The rearrangement joins TRBV7-9 to TRBJ1-5; TRBD1 might be the D (6 bases). The CDR3 extends over 14 amino acids. Trimming removed 3 bases from V and 7 bases from J, with 13 bases in between. Germline CDR1 is SEHNR and CDR2 is FQNEAQ (reference sequence). CDR3 protein: CASSFGGHRQPQHF. CDR3 sequence (DNA): TGTGCCAGCAGCTTCGGGGGGCATCGGCAGCCCCAGCATTTT.

This clonotype showed up many times. This chain connects TRBV24-1 to TRBJ1-5, with a possible D match to TRBD1 (5 bases). Germline V gives CDR1 KGHDR, CDR2 SFDVKD. CDR3 length: 17 residues. The ends were cut back, 2 bases at V and 2 bases at J, with 15 bases in the middle. CDR3 amino acids: CATSDSVSGAGNQPQHF. The DNA of the CDR3 is TGTGCCACCAGTGATTCCGTCTCTGGGGCAGGCAATCAGCCCCAGCATTTT.

This clonotype was seen a handful of times. J is TRBJ1-3 and V is TRBV5-1, with TRBD1 matching 7 bases. Per the germline V gene, CDR1 is SGHRS and CDR2 is YFSETQ. Germline trimming cut 0 bases from V and 4 bases from J; bases unmatched to any gene: 4. The CDR3 covers 15 residues. CDR3 sequence (DNA): TGCGCCAGCAGCTTGGTGTCAGGGGGAGGAAACACCATATATTTT. Translated: CASSLVSGGGNTIYF. Complete variable domain (other parts from reference TRBV5-1 and TRBJ1-3): KAGVTQTPRYLIKTRGQQVTLSCSPISGHRSVSWYQQTPGQGLQFLFEYFSETQRNKGNFPGRFSGRQFSNSRSEMNVSTLELGDSALYLCASSLVSGGGNTIYFGEGSWLTVV.

This clonotype was seen only a few times. The chain combines TRBV20-1 with TRBJ2-2; 10 bases line up with TRBD2. V trimming: 3 bases; J trimming: 6 bases; junction bases outside the gene matches: 22. Germline CDR1 is DFQATT and CDR2 is SNEGSKA (reference sequence). The CDR3 sequence is 20 residues long. The CDR3 DNA follows: TGCAGTGCTAGGCTCGGTTGGGGACTAGCGAGCCCGGGGAGCGCCGGGGAGCTGTTTTTT. Translated: CSARLGWGLASPGSAGELFF.

This clonotype has just a few counts. V and J are TRBV20-1 and TRBJ1-5; D gene ambiguous. The V gene's germline CDR1 is DFQATT and CDR2 SNEGSKA (reference sequence). The length of the CDR3 is 12 residues. Trimming removed 0 bases at V and 9 bases at J, with 9 bases between. The CDR3 spells CSARDKGRPQHF. CDR3 sequence (DNA): TGCAGTGCTAGAGATAAAGGGAGGCCCCAGCATTTT.

Note on this clonotype: At one boundary the junction diverges from the germline segment, which might be a read error. V is TRBV13 and J is TRBJ1-6; TRBD1 matches at 8 bases. Germline values: CDR1 PRHDT, CDR2 FYEKMQ (reference sequence). CDR3 size: 16 residues. In DNA, the CDR3 is TGTGCCAGCAGCCCAGACAGGGGAATCTATAATTCACCCCGCCACTTT. It is translated as CASSPDRGIYNSPRHF.

In its sample, this clonotype was seen many times. The chain couples TRBV20-1 to TRBJ2-5; 9 bases are shared with TRBD2. The germline CDR1 and CDR2 sequences are DFQATT and SNEGSKA (reference sequence). The CDR3 has 15 amino acids. With 0 bases clipped from V and 1 base from J, the junction kept 3 bases outside the gene matches. The CDR3 is CSAREREGPQETQYF. The CDR3 nucleotides read TGCAGTGCTAGAGAGCGGGAGGGCCCCCAAGAGACCCAGTACTTC.

This clonotype has ten or more counts. The V call is TRBV6-1, the J call TRBJ2-3; weak D call: TRBD2 (6 bases). The CDR3 loop spans 15 amino acids. Per the germline V gene, CDR1 is MNHNS and CDR2 is SASEGT. The V gene lost 0 bases and the J gene lost 0 bases, with 7 bases spanning the gap. The chain's CDR3 is CASSEAAGSTDTQYF. The CDR3 bases are TGTGCCAGCAGTGAAGCGGCGGGAAGCACAGATACGCAGTATTTT.

This clonotype appeared many times. V usage is TRBV20-1 and J usage is TRBJ1-1; D ambiguous. This CDR3 has 14 amino acids. V lost 4 bases and J lost 0, with 12 bases in between. Germline CDR1 DFQATT, CDR2 SNEGSKA (reference sequence). This CDR3 reads CSATLGELNTEAFF. The DNA of the CDR3 is TGCAGTGCTACCCTGGGAGAGCTGAACACTGAAGCTTTCTTT.

The chain combines TRBV25-1 with TRBJ1-1, with TRBD1 matching over 9 bases. J lost 1 base, V lost 1 base, and 7 bases had no gene match. Germline CDR1 is MGHDK and CDR2 is SYGVNS. The CDR3 loop spans 17 amino acids. CDR3 coding DNA: TGTGCCAGCAGTGAATCTCGGCCGGGACAGGGGAACACTGAAGCTTTCTTT. It codes for CASSESRPGQGNTEAFF.

This clonotype showed up just a few times. This sequence joins TRBV10-3 and TRBJ2-3; 7 nucleotides agree with TRBD2. The CDR3 consists of 13 residues. Trimming at V came to 9 bases and at J to 0 bases, leaving 3 bases not matched to a gene. Germline V gives CDR1 ENHRY, CDR2 SYGVKD. The CDR3 sequence: CAILATSTDTQYF. CDR3 sequence (DNA): TGTGCCATACTAGCGACAAGCACAGATACGCAGTATTTT.

There are a few counts of this clonotype. The chain carries TRBV20-1 and TRBJ1-1; TRBD1 might be the D (6 bases). The CDR3 loop spans 13 amino acids. The germline V and J ends were trimmed by 0 bases and 8 bases, with 13 bases remaining between them. CDR1 DFQATT and CDR2 SNEGSKA come from the germline V gene (reference sequence). In DNA, the CDR3 is TGCAGTGCTAGAGATGGGGGGCGGGGGGAAGCTTTCTTT. It codes for CSARDGGRGEAFF.

This clonotype was seen ten or more times. This rearrangement joins TRBV20-1 to TRBJ2-7; a possible D gene is TRBD2 (5 bases). The CDR3 runs 14 residues. The ends were cut back, 4 bases at V and 3 bases at J, with 16 bases in the middle. Germline loops: CDR1 DFQATT, CDR2 SNEGSKA (reference sequence). Written as DNA, the CDR3 is TGCAGTGCTACCCGGGCCCGAGGGTTCTACGAGCAGTACTTC. Translating it yields CSATRARGFYEQYF.